These 30 T cell receptor beta chains were sequenced from one sample in a study of CD8+ T cells in alopecia areata. The treatment is: oral pan-JAK inhibitor, 5-10 mg twice daily. After isolation, RNA underwent reverse transcription to generate cDNA as the sequencing template. Assay: immunoSEQ multiplex PCR; the TCRdb copy retains only in-frame clones and omits some. The sample carries hundreds of thousands of clones, 60% recorded once. Sequenced here: CD4+ T cells sorted from blood, sampled around week 54, from a patient treated with tofacitinib. The receptors stem from a human donor with alopecia areata.

This chain connects TRBV29-1 to TRBJ2-1, with no clear D. This CDR3 contains 12 residues. V lost 3 bases and J lost 10, with 13 bases in between. Germline values: CDR1 SQVTM, CDR2 ANQGSEA. The CDR3 loop is CSVEFGYVEQFF. CDR3 DNA sequence: TGCAGCGTTGAGTTCGGGTATGTAGAGCAGTTCTTC.

In its sample, this clone was seen a few times. The V and J genes are TRBV30 and TRBJ2-5; no clear D gene. This CDR3 region has 13 residues. V dropped 1 base and J dropped 3 bases, with 9 bases sitting between them. Germline values: CDR1 GTSNPN, CDR2 SVGIG (reference sequence). CDR3 bases: TGTGCCTGGAGTGGTGACATTGAAGAGACCCAGTACTTC. Its protein is CAWSGDIEETQYF.

This clone was observed once. The same CDR3 can be traced to other DNA sequences in this sample. The chain joins TRBV30 to TRBJ2-3; D remains ambiguous. This CDR3 spans 13 amino acids. V was shortened by 3 bases and J by 1 base, with 8 bases between the two germline ends. The V gene's germline CDR1 is GTSNPN and CDR2 SVGIG (reference sequence). CDR3 sequence (DNA): TGTGCCTGGAGATCGCCAGGCACAGATACGCAGTATTTT. Its protein product is CAWRSPGTDTQYF.

The J gene is TRBJ1-6, the V gene TRBV15; D unclear. The germline V gene has CDR1 LNHNV and CDR2 YYDKDF (reference sequence). This CDR3 has 15 residues. V was cut by 0 bases and J by 7 bases, with 10 bases left in between. The CDR3 DNA is TGTGCCACCAGCAGAGATGGGAATCAAAATTCACCCCTCCACTTT. This encodes CATSRDGNQNSPLHF.

This clone was counted only a few times. CDR3 region: CASSSRDTWRDCTF. The CDR3 DNA reads as TGTGCCAGCAGTTCCCGGGACACATGGCGAGACTGCACCTTC. The chain recombines TRBV2 with TRBJ1-2, with D maybe TRBD1 (6 bases). Trimming took 5 bases from V and 13 from J, leaving 23 bases between them. CDR1 is SNHLY and CDR2 is FYNNEI in the germline V gene. The CDR3 runs 14 residues.

This chain uses TRBV7-9 with TRBJ2-1; 8 bases fit TRBD2. V trimming: 2 bases; J trimming: 8 bases; junction bases outside the gene matches: 2. The CDR3 contains 13 residues. CDR1 is SEHNR and CDR2 is FQNEAQ in the germline V gene (reference sequence). CDR3 DNA sequence: TGTGCCAGCAGCTTACGCGGGGGGCATGAGCAGTTCTTC. This gives the protein CASSLRGGHEQFF.

This chain links TRBV5-1 with TRBJ1-4; D perhaps matches TRBD1 (6 bases). Trimming removed 0 bases at V and 4 bases at J, with 10 bases between. CDR3 length equals 15 residues. Germline assignment: CDR1 SGHRS and CDR2 YFSETQ. CDR3 residues: CASSLATGINEKLFF. As DNA, the CDR3 is TGCGCCAGCAGCTTGGCGACAGGAATTAATGAAAAACTGTTTTTT.

This clone was detected a few times. V gene TRBV7-3 combines with J gene TRBJ2-5, with a possible D match to TRBD2 (6 bases). V was cut by 4 bases and J by 5 bases, with 14 bases left in between. The V gene's germline CDR1 is SGHTA and CDR2 FQGTGA. The CDR3 contains 14 residues. CDR3 bases: TGTGCCAGCAGCTCTAACAAGGGAGGCGAGACCCAGTACTTC. Its protein is CASSSNKGGETQYF.

This rearrangement joins TRBV29-1 to TRBJ2-7; D is uncertain. Trimming pared 4 bases from V and 2 bases from J, leaving 12 bases between. The CDR3 extends over 13 amino acids. Germline lookup yields CDR1 SQVTM and CDR2 ANQGSEA. CDR3 DNA: TGCAGCGTTGTGTGGACCTTAACCTACGAGCAGTACTTC. Its translation: CSVVWTLTYEQYF.

The gene calls are TRBV30 and TRBJ1-2; 7 bases align to TRBD1. With 1 base clipped from V and 6 bases from J, the junction kept 2 bases outside the gene matches. This CDR3 is 12 amino acids long. CDR1 and CDR2 from the germline V gene are GTSNPN and SVGIG (reference sequence). The chain's CDR3 is CAWSGTGDGYTF. The CDR3 DNA reads as TGTGCCTGGAGTGGTACAGGGGATGGCTACACCTTC.

The chain uses TRBV29-1 and TRBJ2-5; D tentatively reads TRBD1 or TRBD2 (5 bases each). The germline CDR1 and CDR2 sequences are SQVTM and ANQGSEA. Trimming shortened V by 4 bases and J by 3 bases, and 12 bases separated the two germline ends. The CDR3 is made up of 13 amino acids. The CDR3 sequence: CSVGGTTEETQYF. CDR3 DNA sequence: TGCAGCGTTGGAGGGACGACGGAAGAGACCCAGTACTTC.

This clone was counted once. The genes are TRBV5-1 and TRBJ1-5, with unresolved D. V gave up 3 bases and J gave up 1 base, with 8 bases separating them. This CDR3 has 14 residues. The germline gives CDR1 SGHRS, CDR2 YFSETQ. CDR3 sequence reads: CASSSDGSNQPQHF. In DNA, the CDR3 is TGCGCCAGCAGCTCCGACGGGAGCAATCAGCCCCAGCATTTT.

For the CDR3, the DNA is TGTGCCTGGAGTGTTTTGGGGCCCGGGCAGTTCTTC. It is translated as CAWSVLGPGQFF. The chain is built from TRBV30 and TRBJ2-1; maybe TRBD1 (5 bases). Germline lookup yields CDR1 GTSNPN and CDR2 SVGIG (reference sequence). Trimming shortened V by 0 bases and J by 12 bases, and 12 bases separated the two germline ends. The CDR3 totals 12 residues.

This clone was counted only a few times. The chain couples TRBV29-1 to TRBJ1-2; D not certain. Per the germline V gene, CDR1 is SQVTM and CDR2 is ANQGSEA. V was pared by 4 bases and J by 5 bases, with 11 bases between. The CDR3 totals 12 residues. The CDR3: CSVVVRGYGYTF. DNA for the CDR3: TGCAGCGTTGTAGTGCGTGGGTATGGCTACACCTTC.

V and J are TRBV29-1 and TRBJ1-2; weak D call: TRBD1 (5 bases). Trimming cost V 4 bases and J 4 bases, with 16 bases left between them. The CDR3 loop spans 14 amino acids. Germline V gene lookup returns CDR1 SQVTM and CDR2 ANQGSEA. DNA of the CDR3: TGCAGCGTTGGAGGGGCAGGCTCATTCTATGGCTACACCTTC. It yields the protein CSVGGAGSFYGYTF.

This chain links TRBV6-5 with TRBJ1-5; a possible D gene is TRBD1 (6 bases). This CDR3 contains 15 residues. The V end was cut by 5 bases, the J end by 6 bases, with 17 bases between. Germline V lookup: CDR1 MNHEY, CDR2 SVGAGI. For the CDR3, the DNA is TGTGCCAGCAGTCGTACGAGGGGGACGGTTCAGCCCCAGCATTTT. It codes for CASSRTRGTVQPQHF.

This clone was recorded a few times. This chain links TRBV2 with TRBJ1-2, with D perhaps TRBD1 (6 bases). CDR3 length: 12 amino acids. The germline gives CDR1 SNHLY, CDR2 FYNNEI. Trimming took off 7 bases at V and 4 bases at J, with 10 bases between the two ends. CDR3 protein: CASNRDVYGYTF. In DNA, the CDR3 is TGTGCCAGCAACAGGGACGTCTATGGCTACACCTTC.

A few counts support this clone. The J gene is TRBJ2-5, the V gene TRBV30; D ambiguous. V dropped 5 bases and J dropped 5 bases, with 6 bases sitting between them. There are 10 residues in the CDR3. In germline, CDR1 is GTSNPN, CDR2 SVGIG (reference sequence). The CDR3 here is CAWDRETQYF. CDR3 sequence (DNA): TGTGCCTGGGACCGGGAGACCCAGTACTTC.

This clone has just one count. V is TRBV19 and J is TRBJ2-5, with D unclear. The CDR3 extends over 14 amino acids. Trimming stripped 5 bases from V and 5 bases from J, with 15 bases between. Looked up from germline, CDR1 is LNHDA and CDR2 is SQIVND (reference sequence). The CDR3: CASSPGLGIETQYF. DNA of the CDR3: TGTGCCAGTAGTCCCGGCCTGGGGATTGAGACCCAGTACTTC.

The chain has TRBV13 and TRBJ2-2; 8 bases match TRBD2. The V and J ends lost 5 bases and 6 bases, in that order; junction bases with no gene match: 11. The germline V gene encodes CDR1 PRHDT and CDR2 FYEKMQ (reference sequence). The CDR3 contains 16 residues. In DNA, the CDR3 is TGTGCCAGCAGCACCGGGACTAGGGGACGTCCCGGGGAGCTGTTTTTT. Protein product: CASSTGTRGRPGELFF.

The chain carries TRBV9 and TRBJ2-7, with D maybe TRBD1 (6 bases). CDR3 length equals 14 residues. The V end was cut by 4 bases, the J end by 6 bases, with 17 bases between. CDR1 is SGDLS, CDR2 YYNGEE, per germline. The CDR3 DNA reads TGTGCCAGCAGCCCCGGGACAAAAAGACCCGAGCAGTACTTC. It translates to CASSPGTKRPEQYF.

V usage is TRBV18 and J usage is TRBJ1-2; no clear D. The V gene lost 4 bases and the J gene lost 0 bases, with 15 bases spanning the gap. Per germline, CDR1 KGHSH and CDR2 LQKENI. The CDR3 is made up of 16 amino acids. The CDR3 here is CASSHLTRNTNYGYTF. DNA for the CDR3: TGTGCCAGCTCACACCTGACACGGAATACTAACTATGGCTACACCTTC.

V and J are TRBV30 and TRBJ2-6; unclear D gene. This CDR3 region has 16 residues. Trimming took off 3 bases at V and 0 bases at J, with 12 bases between the two ends. Per germline, CDR1 GTSNPN and CDR2 SVGIG (reference sequence). The CDR3 loop is CAWRGAGTSGANVLTF. The CDR3 region has the DNA TGTGCCTGGAGAGGTGCAGGCACCTCTGGGGCCAACGTCCTGACTTTC.

This rearrangement joins TRBV6-6 to TRBJ2-7, with D perhaps given as TRBD1 or TRBD2 (5 bases each). CDR1 and CDR2 (germline): MNHNY, SVGAGI (reference sequence). V lost 6 bases and J lost 3, with 15 bases in between. This CDR3 is built from 14 residues. CDR3 sequence: CASRTRGKGYEQYF. The CDR3 DNA reads as TGTGCCAGCAGGACGAGGGGAAAAGGCTACGAGCAGTACTTC.

This chain uses TRBV5-1 with TRBJ2-7; tentatively, D is TRBD1 (5 bases). This CDR3 region has 14 residues. V shed 1 base and J shed 2 bases, with 10 bases lying between them. Per the germline V gene, CDR1 is SGHRS and CDR2 is YFSETQ. The CDR3 reads CASSLYAGTYEQYF. CDR3 in DNA: TGCGCCAGCAGCTTGTATGCAGGGACCTACGAGCAGTACTTC.

As to this clone: The same CDR3 arises from other DNA sequences in this sample as well. The J gene is TRBJ2-5, the V gene TRBV5-1; D tentatively reads TRBD1 or TRBD2 (5 bases each). Trimming took 4 bases from V and 1 from J, leaving 8 bases between them. In germline, CDR1 is SGHRS, CDR2 YFSETQ. The CDR3 has 13 residues. In DNA form, the CDR3 reads TGCGCCAGCAGCCTCGGGGCCCAAGAGACCCAGTACTTC. It encodes CASSLGAQETQYF.

This sequence joins TRBV7-2 and TRBJ1-1; D remains unclear. CDR1 and CDR2 (germline): SGHTA, FQGNSA. V gave up 3 bases and J gave up 3 bases, with 11 bases separating them. The CDR3 has 14 residues. The CDR3 reads CASSFILGYTEAFF. CDR3 bases: TGTGCCAGCAGCTTTATTCTCGGTTACACTGAAGCTTTCTTT.

V usage is TRBV13 and J usage is TRBJ2-7, with D possibly called TRBD1 or TRBD2 (5 bases each). In germline, CDR1 is PRHDT, CDR2 FYEKMQ (reference sequence). The CDR3 is 14 amino acids. Trimming took 2 bases from V and 1 from J, leaving 9 bases between them. The chain's CDR3 is CASSLSGRSYEQYF. The CDR3, as DNA: TGTGCCAGCAGCTTATCGGGACGGTCCTACGAGCAGTACTTC.

The V and J genes are TRBV30 and TRBJ1-5, with 9 bases lining up with TRBD1. V gave up 3 bases and J gave up 4 bases; unmatched junction bases: 7. The CDR3 length is 15 residues. The germline CDR1 and CDR2 sequences are GTSNPN and SVGIG (reference sequence). CDR3 bases: TGTGCCTGGAGCTCGGGACAGGGCAAGAATCAGCCCCAGCATTTT. This codes for CAWSSGQGKNQPQHF.

The chain recombines TRBV6-5 with TRBJ1-1; D remains ambiguous. The CDR3 totals 14 residues. Looked up from germline, CDR1 is MNHEY and CDR2 is SVGAGI. With 3 bases removed from V and 1 base from J, the gap between germline ends came to 9 bases. The CDR3 here is CASSYQQRNTEAFF. CDR3 nucleotide sequence: TGTGCCAGCAGTTATCAGCAGCGGAACACTGAAGCTTTCTTT.